This T cell receptor beta chain was recorded in a study of OX40 agonist ivuxolimab in advanced cancers. Across the study: Previous treatment with anti-PD-1, anti-PD-L1 or anti-CTLA-4 therapy was allowed; 40% had received some.

Concerning this clone: Antigen: not known.

Data came from immunoSEQ multiplex PCR; TCRdb stores just in-frame clones and leaves some out. This sample has roughly 55,000 clones; roughly 80% occur once, and the top ten carry roughly 4.5%. With 0 bases removed from V and 2 bases from J, the gap between germline ends came to 8 bases. From germline, CDR1 is MGHRA and CDR2 YSYEKL. CDR3 length equals 15 residues. Study-level points and caveats: Individuals who were partial responders at 0.1-3.0 mg/kg had clonal expansion that ranked among the lowest.

The chain links TRBV4-1 to TRBJ1-3; no reliable D call. This clonotype originated in an adult with an advanced solid tumor such as melanoma, head and neck, liver or kidney cancer. This sample comprised CD4+ or CD8+ T cells sorted from blood, obtained in a trial of the OX40 agonist ivuxolimab. The CDR3 sequence is CASSQEWTTGNTIYF. The CDR3 coding sequence is TGCGCCAGCAGCCAAGAGTGGACTACTGGAAACACCATATATTTT.